This entry concerns a single TCR beta chain. Assay used: immunoSEQ multiplex PCR; TCRdb lists only in-frame clones, some missing. The table records just over 650,000 clones, over 80% of them present only once. The data are from a study of blood T cell repertoires in COVID-19. Across the whole study: Researchers got acute and convalescent COVID-19 samples from the United States, Italy and Spain.

In germline, CDR1 is KGHSH, CDR2 LQKENI. With 5 bases removed from V and 8 bases from J, the gap between germline ends came to 12 bases. This CDR3 region has 12 residues. The receptor was derived from a woman younger than 30 with acute or convalescent COVID-19. Sequencing was carried out using peripheral blood. The chain employs TRBV18 and TRBJ1-1, with D possibly being TRBD1 (5 bases). The CDR3 DNA sequence: TGTGCCAGCTCATTGAGGCAGGGCGAAGCTTTCTTT. Translating it yields CASSLRQGEAFF.